Following are 5 T cell receptor beta chains from one sample sequenced in a study of blood T cell repertoires in COVID-19. Assay: immunoSEQ multiplex PCR; the TCRdb copy retains only in-frame clones and omits some. The table lists about 51,000 clones, roughly 86% of them singletons. What was sequenced was peripheral blood. The source of these receptors is a man older than 75 with active COVID-19.

V is TRBV2 and J is TRBJ2-7, with D tentatively TRBD2 (5 bases). This CDR3 has 13 amino acids. Trimming removed 6 bases from V and 2 bases from J, with 11 bases in between. Germline values: CDR1 SNHLY, CDR2 FYNNEI. The CDR3 bases are TGTGCCAGCAGGGAGGACTTGGCCTACGAGCAGTACTTC. It yields the protein CASREDLAYEQYF.

Only one count was recorded for this clone. This chain uses TRBV2 with TRBJ2-1; no clear D gene. There are 11 residues in the CDR3. Trimming stripped 10 bases from V and 10 bases from J, with 14 bases between. CDR1 is SNHLY, CDR2 FYNNEI, per germline. CDR3 region: CATLQYEEQFF. In DNA form, the CDR3 reads TGTGCCACCCTGCAGTACGAAGAGCAGTTCTTC.

In its sample, this clone was seen once. The chain links TRBV6-2 or TRBV6-3 to TRBJ2-3; TRBD1 matches at 8 bases. V dropped 5 bases and J dropped 6; count of bases not matched to a gene: 10. Germline V gives CDR1 MNHEY, CDR2 SVGEGT. There are 15 residues in the CDR3. This CDR3 is CASSGQGSFRDTQYF. The CDR3 region has the DNA TGTGCCAGCAGTGGACAGGGTTCTTTCCGCGATACGCAGTATTTT.

The chain combines TRBV12-3 or TRBV12-4 with TRBJ1-1; D is unresolved. Trimming pared 7 bases from V and 4 bases from J, leaving 10 bases between. The CDR3 sequence is 12 residues long. CDR3 nucleotides: TGTGCCAGCACCGAGAGGTTCACTGAAGCTTTCTTT. Its translation is CASTERFTEAFF.

This clone was found a few times. The chain links TRBV25-1 to TRBJ2-2; D is uncertain. With 6 bases removed from V and 4 bases from J, the gap between germline ends came to 9 bases. Germline CDR1 and CDR2: MGHDK and SYGVNS. There are 13 residues in the CDR3. As DNA, the CDR3 is TGTGCCAGCAGCCTCTCCGGCACCGGGGAGCTGTTTTTT. This codes for CASSLSGTGELFF.